This T cell receptor beta chain was identified in a study of human T cells and chemical hapten exposure. Germline CDR1 LGHNA, CDR2 YNFKEQ. The CDR3 is made up of 17 amino acids. Trimming removed 0 bases from V and 6 bases from J; junction bases left unmatched: 8. The time point here: patch test 1, 2 weeks after DPC sensitization. The sample's treatment: therapeutic diphenylcyclopropenone sensitization with weekly scalp DPC. TCRdb reprocessed the RACE reads via MiXCR and lists one record per CDR3 protein. The table has fewer than 500,000 distinct CDR3 sequences, about 4.8% seen once. The chain has TRBV4-2 and TRBJ2-4; TRBD2 matches at 10 bases. This sample comprised whole blood, obtained in connection with sensitization to the hapten diphenylcyclopropenone (DPC). The TCR was taken from a woman in her forties or fifties with alopecia areata. Some clones in this sample may be carry-over from other donors' samples. CDR3 sequence reads: CASSQDWLAGVVNIQYF. In DNA, the CDR3 is TGTGCCAGCAGCCAAGATTGGCTAGCGGGGGTTGTAAACATTCAGTACTTC.